Shown below are 15 T cell receptor beta chains from a single sample sequenced in a study. TCRdb reprocessed the 5' RACE reads with MiXCR, giving one entry per CDR3 protein. Counted here are 4,900 or so distinct CDR3 sequences, 65% to 75% occurring once; the ten biggest clones make up about 3.9%. Cells sorted as Tregs were CD4+, CD25+ and CD127-/low. Material for sequencing was Tregs sorted from blood. These receptors were taken from a female donor with breast cancer.

J is TRBJ1-2 and V is TRBV4-1; D remains unclear. CDR1 MGHRA and CDR2 YSYEKL come from the germline V gene. Deletions cut 0 bases from V and 3 bases from J, with 11 bases between. This CDR3 comprises 15 residues. This CDR3 is CASSQDPGSDYGYTF. The CDR3 coding sequence is TGCGCCAGCAGCCAAGATCCGGGATCCGACTATGGCTACACCTTC.

This clonotype was seen only once. The rearrangement joins TRBV5-5 to TRBJ1-6; D perhaps matches TRBD1 (5 bases). Trimming removed 4 bases from V and 0 bases from J, with 17 bases in between. The CDR3 totals 18 residues. CDR1 and CDR2 from the germline V gene are SGHKS and YYEKEE (reference sequence). The CDR3 region has the DNA TGTGCCAGCAGCATCGCGGGGGGTCAGGGCTCCTATAATTCACCCCTCCACTTT. It codes for CASSIAGGQGSYNSPLHF.

The genes are TRBV20-1 and TRBJ2-7; D gene ambiguous. The CDR3 totals 13 residues. Trimming pared 0 bases from V and 3 bases from J, leaving 9 bases between. Germline V CDR1 and CDR2: DFQATT, SNEGSKA (reference sequence). The CDR3 reads CSARDSQSYEQYF. CDR3 nucleotides: TGCAGTGCTAGAGATTCGCAGAGCTACGAGCAGTACTTC.

This clonotype was seen only a few times. The chain is built from TRBV6-1 and TRBJ2-7, with unresolved D. Trimming removed 4 bases at V and 3 bases at J, with 10 bases between. Germline V gives CDR1 MNHNS, CDR2 SASEGT. The CDR3 sequence is 13 residues long. The CDR3: CASSGVHGYEQYF. CDR3 coding DNA: TGTGCCAGCAGTGGGGTTCACGGCTACGAGCAGTACTTC.

This clonotype was observed a few times. This chain joins TRBV4-1 and TRBJ2-7; D not certain. Per the germline V gene, CDR1 is MGHRA and CDR2 is YSYEKL. This CDR3 comprises 13 residues. Deletions cut 2 bases from V and 2 bases from J, with 7 bases between. In DNA, the CDR3 is TGCGCCAGCAGCCAATCCGTCACCTACGAGCAGTACTTC. Translated, it gives CASSQSVTYEQYF.

The V and J genes are TRBV7-9 and TRBJ2-5, with unresolved D. CDR1 is SEHNR and CDR2 is FQNEAQ in the germline V gene (reference sequence). This CDR3 comprises 12 residues. Trimming removed 7 bases from V and 4 bases from J, with 10 bases in between. DNA for the CDR3: TGTGCCAGCAACCCCTTTCCAGAGACCCAGTACTTC. Translation: CASNPFPETQYF.

This clonotype was counted between two and nine times. This chain joins TRBV7-3 and TRBJ2-5; 12 bases map to TRBD2. This CDR3 is 16 amino acids long. The trim removed 4 bases at V and 1 base at J, leaving 4 bases unmatched. Germline CDR1 reads SGHTA; CDR2 reads FQGTGA. The CDR3 loop is CASSCRLAGVQETQYF. The CDR3 DNA follows: TGTGCCAGCAGCTGTCGACTAGCGGGAGTCCAAGAGACCCAGTACTTC.

The chain uses TRBV6-5 and TRBJ2-5, with TRBD1 matching over 12 bases. CDR3 size: 17 residues. The germline CDR1 and CDR2 sequences are MNHEY and SVGAGI. V shed 3 bases, J shed 5 bases, and the junction held 10 bases outside the gene matches. CDR3 coding DNA: TGTGCCAGCAGTTATCTACCCCGGGACAGGGGGCCTGAGACCCAGTACTTC. Translated: CASSYLPRDRGPETQYF.

The chain links TRBV25-1 to TRBJ2-7; 10 bases align to TRBD2. Germline V CDR1 and CDR2: MGHDK, SYGVNS. With V trimmed by 0 bases and J by 2 bases, 7 bases remained unmatched. The CDR3 covers 17 residues. The CDR3 coding sequence is TGTGCCAGCAGTGAATATCCAGCGGGGGGGGCAACCTACGAGCAGTACTTC. This gives the protein CASSEYPAGGATYEQYF.

V and J are TRBV9 and TRBJ2-3; the match to TRBD2 covers 8 bases. CDR3 length: 16 residues. CDR1 is SGDLS and CDR2 is YYNGEE in the germline V gene. With 0 bases clipped from V and 2 bases from J, the junction kept 5 bases outside the gene matches. CDR3 sequence reads: CASSVGAGGATDTQYF. In nucleotides, the CDR3 is TGTGCCAGCAGCGTAGGGGCGGGGGGTGCCACAGATACGCAGTATTTT.

The chain uses TRBV7-9 and TRBJ2-4; the D is unclear. CDR1 SEHNR and CDR2 FQNEAQ come from the germline V gene (reference sequence). This CDR3 spans 15 amino acids. The V gene lost 3 bases and the J gene lost 5 bases, with 14 bases spanning the gap. The CDR3 reads CASSLSPDRENIQYF. CDR3 DNA sequence: TGTGCCAGCAGCTTGAGCCCAGATAGGGAAAACATTCAGTACTTC. Supplemented by reference TRBV7-9 and TRBJ2-4, the full variable domain reads DTGVSQNPRHKITKRGQNVTFRCDPISEHNRLYWYRQTLGQGPEFLTYFQNEAQLEKSRLLSDRFSAERPKGSFSTLEIQRTEQGDSAMYLCASSLSPDRENIQYFGAGTRLSVL.

The genes are TRBV7-9 and TRBJ2-1; D may be TRBD1 or TRBD2 (7 bases each). The V end lost 2 bases, the J end lost 10 bases, and 15 bases lay between the germline ends. Germline V gene lookup returns CDR1 SEHNR and CDR2 FQNEAQ (reference sequence). CDR3 size: 14 residues. CDR3 bases: TGTGCCAGCAGCTTAAGCAGGGGGGGTTTAGAGCAGTTCTTC. The encoded protein is CASSLSRGGLEQFF.

The chain combines TRBV5-6 with TRBJ1-1; D is ambiguous. The CDR3 has 14 amino acids. Germline CDR1 reads SGHDT; CDR2 reads YYEEEE. V was clipped by 0 bases and J by 4 bases, with 10 bases between them. In nucleotides, the CDR3 is TGTGCCAGCAGCTTGGCGGCGGTGATCACTGAAGCTTTCTTT. It is translated as CASSLAAVITEAFF.

This clonotype appeared once. V is TRBV5-1 and J is TRBJ2-7, with 10 bases matching TRBD1. The CDR3 spans 15 residues. Germline loops: CDR1 SGHRS, CDR2 YFSETQ. Trimming at V came to 0 bases and at J to 2 bases, leaving 2 bases not matched to a gene. CDR3 coding DNA: TGCGCCAGCAGCTTGGGTGGGACAGGGGCCTACGAGCAGTACTTC. The encoded protein is CASSLGGTGAYEQYF.

The chain recombines TRBV4-1 with TRBJ2-7; 9 nucleotides align to TRBD2. This CDR3 contains 14 residues. Germline V CDR1 and CDR2: MGHRA, YSYEKL. The V segment lost 2 bases and the J segment 4 bases; nucleotides outside the gene matches: 3. The CDR3 DNA sequence: TGCGCCAGCAGCCAACCGGGACTAGCTTACGAGCAGTACTTC. This encodes CASSQPGLAYEQYF.